This T cell receptor beta chain was sequenced for a study of cytomegalovirus exposure and HLA in healthy donors (TCRdb year 2017). About the investigation overall: An earlier analysis of 587 of the donors reported more than 250 Gb of sequence data and 100 million to 130 million unique TCR beta sequences from about 179 million T cells. An early release that covered more than 550 HLA-typed donors contained 250 to 350 gigabases of sequencing data and 70 million to 100 million unique TCR sequences. Of the approximately 370 genotyped donors, 81% were placed in the genetic ancestry cluster associated with self-reported Caucasian donors. The study aimed to test whether signatures of past pathogen exposure could be identified by cataloging public T cell receptors. The T cell repertoires of several hundred subjects were profiled by immunosequencing and related to cytomegalovirus serostatus. Along with the roughly 670-subject first cohort, a separate validation cohort of roughly 110 different subjects was used. To predict cytomegalovirus infection status, the study combined high-throughput TCR immunosequencing, statistical association of individual TCRs with disease status, and machine learning. A later analysis re-examined previously published TCR beta repertoires from more than 550 donors and added high-resolution HLA genotyping to investigate patterns of TCR occurrence. The later analysis used no new phenotypic data to find candidate immune exposures, relying instead on TCR beta sequences and their occurrence across donors. An earlier analysis of approximately 630 of the donors applied high-throughput TCR beta sequencing to assess whether each TCR beta V gene segment acted as functional or pseudogenic. Donor age, sex, ethnicity and CMV serostatus were collected together with the repertoire data. A later genetic analysis used genome-wide SNP genotypes for about 60% of the 666 donors, treating that subset as a discovery cohort. Every discovery cohort repertoire had been produced on one sequencing platform. Class I and class II HLA loci were covered by the typing at four-digit resolution. Typing coverage varied by locus: about 620-640 donors for A, B, C, DRB1 and DQB1; about 520 for DQA1; nearly 610 for DPA1; 450 to 480 for DPB1. Five DR-DQ haplotypes were handled as single units for association and clustering because linkage in the cohort was strong. Across 300 to 500 genotyped donors of the cohort, an average of approximately 240,000 unique TCR beta nucleotide sequences per donor were sequenced, and roughly 20% of those sequences were non-productive. Broad study findings and their caveats: Most TCR sequences were observed very rarely across donors, whereas some public TCRs were present in many individuals. Only TCR beta chains were sequenced in this cohort, and the absence of alpha or paired-chain data limited detectable features. Because counts were too low, seventeen rarely observed V segments, including chromosome 9 orphons, were excluded from the earlier analysis of some 540 of the donors. Sequencing depth was assumed to be roughly uniform across donors in the presence/absence analyses, though that assumption may not hold. An association between a missense DCLRE1C variant and V-gene and J-gene trimming of TCR beta chains was found in a later genetic analysis and replicated in an independent cohort. The classifier was reported to diagnose cytomegalovirus status with high specificity and sensitivity in both the original cohort and the validation cohort. The authors suggested that the approach could potentially be extended to other disease states and immunological phenotypes. Some IMGT-functional V segments, including TRBV6-2 and TRBV6-3, could not be distinguished by the 87-base-pair reads and were therefore excluded. According to a later analysis, parvovirus B19, influenza, CMV and Epstein-Barr virus appeared linked to several top co-occurrence clusters. A further reported finding was that TCR beta sequences accurately predicted the HLA-A and HLA-B alleles for most subjects in the first cohort. In a later analysis, about 17,000 TCR beta sequences were associated with specific HLA alleles at a false discovery rate of 0.05. In a later genetic analysis, fewer N-insertions in productive TCRs were reported among donors in an Asian-associated ancestry cluster than the roughly 700-donor mean. In vitro tests confirmed that a few of the cytomegalovirus-associated TCR beta chains recognize cytomegalovirus antigens. For the cohort, immune exposure information was limited to CMV serostatus. Assigning TCR associations to individual alleles was difficult when HLA alleles, especially DR and DQ, strongly co-occurred. The study listed 150 to 200 TCR beta chains as associated with cytomegalovirus. Most CMV-associated TCR beta chains appeared to be HLA-restricted in a later analysis, and the HLA associations seemed to be driven largely by CMV exposure. A cluster of highly shared sequence variants was judged likely to represent a technical artifact of the sequencing pipeline. According to a later analysis, TCR association rates differed among HLA loci, with DRB1 alleles showing the most associated TCRs and HLA-C alleles showing the fewest. Correlated functional status among segregating V segments might be attributable to linkage disequilibrium, but an unknown experimental factor could not be ruled out. HLA typing was unavailable for some donors at each locus, so association tests used only the typed subset. Compared with equally common non-associated chains, HLA-associated TCR beta chains in a later analysis were more clonally expanded and had lower generation probabilities. Broadly in line with IMGT annotations, most TCR beta V segments showed up in productive rearrangements about 87% or about 30% of the time in an earlier analysis of several hundred of the donors.

Concerning this clone: Its antigen is unknown. Nothing much larger sits one base from this clone, and base qualities are not available.

To prepare the library, the immunoSEQ multiplex PCR assay was applied. The multiplex PCR relied on a mix of 60 forward primers for TCR Vbeta segments and 13 reverse primers for TCR Jbeta segments. The CDR3 region of rearranged TCR beta genes was amplified from genomic DNA by a multiplex PCR assay. The Illumina HiSeq System was used to sequence the amplified TCR beta libraries as 87-base-pair reads. As for how the authors treated the data: A later analysis tallied around 80 million unique TCR beta chains across the 666 repertoires, and around 9.9 million of those chains were shared by two or more donors. A nearest-neighbor algorithm error-corrected the raw reads and collapsed the reads into unique sequences, merging closely related sequences to remove PCR and sequencing errors. V, D and J gene segments were assigned by aligning CDR3 sequences to IMGT reference sequences. Each retained sequence needed at least a six-nucleotide match to both a V gene segment and a J gene segment. A rearrangement counted as productive if the CDR3 had no stop codons and remained in frame with V and J, and every other rearrangement counted as non-productive. Following IMGT convention, CDR3 was defined as the stretch from the second conserved V-encoded cysteine up to the conserved J-encoded phenylalanine. The earlier analysis of about 610 of the donors excluded sequences that lacked an unambiguous match to a single V gene segment. An earlier analysis of approximately 590 of the donors classified V segments as functional when productive rearrangements were above 56.7% and as segregating when the standard deviation between donors was above 5%. A statistical classification framework was built to diagnose cytomegalovirus status from the catalog of TCR beta chain sequences. In a later analysis, TCR nucleotide sequences were compared against IMGT/GENE-DB human TR gene sequences so that V and J genes could be assigned. A later analysis assigned CDR3 sequences and most-parsimonious VDJ recombination scenarios with the TCRdist pipeline. In a later analysis, each TCR beta chain was defined by its CDR3 amino acid sequence together with its V-gene family, and reads without a unique V-gene family were excluded. In a later analysis, around 650 highly shared, low-generation-probability nucleotide sequences were removed to address suspected cross-contamination and a sequencing artifact. For each public chain, a later analysis derived a clonal expansion index from normalized ranks of inferred template counts within each repertoire. In a later analysis, generation probabilities were computed with a VDJ recombination model fitted to out-of-frame rearrangements, and the resulting probabilities were checked against IGoR. Hypergeometric tests were used in a later analysis to score TCR-TCR, TCR-HLA and TCR-CMV co-occurrence, with a repertoire-size bias correction applied to the TCR pairs. To estimate false discovery rates, a later analysis permuted the HLA or CMV assignments 20 times. In a later analysis, co-occurring TCRs were grouped with DBSCAN, and TCRdist sequence similarity was added when clustering was performed within HLA-allele-positive subsets. Repertoires with fewer than 30,000 or more than 120,000 public chains were left out of co-occurrence clustering, as were several repertoires with anomalous nucleotide sharing. TCRdb's version of the immuneACCESS table is confined to in-frame rearrangements and falls short of the full clone set. An unresolved V gene accounts for under half of the shortfall where checked; the remainder is of unknown origin. V, J and clone size are those of that table, while D and trimming were read from the DNA. Present in this sample are about 130,000 clones, just under 85% of which were seen just once. The ten most abundant clones make up around 3% of the sample.

In total, around 600 healthy bone marrow donors made up the cohort. All cohort members were sampled while nominally healthy, although unrecorded immune exposures were likely present. The donor tested CMV seronegative and was one of the 352 seronegative cohort members. A peripheral blood sample was provided by each donor, and peripheral blood mononuclear cells were used for TCR beta sequencing. The Qiagen DNeasy Blood Extraction Kit was used to extract genomic DNA from the blood cell samples. According to the germline V gene, CDR1 reads SGHTA and CDR2 reads FQGTGA. Trimmed from V: 5 bases; trimmed from J: 5 bases; junction bases lacking a gene match: 4. The CDR3 sequence holds 14 residues, the cysteine and phenylalanine included. The kept DNA is CDR3 alone, 42 bases in frame from the first base.

Sequenced input: PBMCs. In this chain, TRBV7-3 is recombined with TRBJ1-1, and 11 junction bases match TRBD1. This receptor was taken from a boy aged 2 to 10 in good health and CMV-seronegative. The CDR3 reads CASSPGTGGTEAFF. In nucleotides, the sequence is TGTGCCAGCAGCCCAGGGACAGGGGGGACTGAAGCTTTCTTT. With all but the CDR3 taken from the reference TRBV7-3 and TRBJ1-1 genes, the full variable domain is: GAGVSQTPSNKVTEKGKYVELRCDPISGHTALYWYRQSLGQGPEFLIYFQGTGAADDSGLPNDRFFAVRPEGSVSTLKIQRTERGDSAVYLCASSPGTGGTEAFFGQGTRLTVV.